The 3 T cell receptor beta chains below all came from one sample that was sequenced in a study of cytomegalovirus exposure and HLA in healthy donors. PCR amplification relied on 60 Vbeta primers (plus 13 Jbeta primers). TCRdb's copy holds only in-frame clones and misses some; the assay was immunoSEQ multiplex PCR. The data contain about 160,000 clones, about two thirds of them singletons. Sequencing input: PBMCs. All receptors derive from a woman under 30 in good health and CMV-seropositive.

This clone occurred once. CDR3 loop: CAWSTGIMTEAFF. The CDR3 DNA reads as TGTGCCTGGAGTACAGGGATAATGACTGAAGCTTTCTTT. The V and J genes are TRBV30 and TRBJ1-1, with a weak D call TRBD1 (6 bases). Germline values: CDR1 GTSNPN, CDR2 SVGIG (reference sequence). V was cut by 2 bases and J by 5 bases, with 12 bases left in between. The CDR3 totals 13 residues.

The V gene is TRBV5-6, the J gene TRBJ2-3; 8 bases fit TRBD2. The germline V gene has CDR1 SGHDT and CDR2 YYEEEE. Losses at the gene ends were 2 bases for V and 10 bases for J; bases not matched to a gene: 3. CDR3 length: 12 residues. CDR3 in amino acids: CASSFSGLAQYF. CDR3 in DNA: TGTGCCAGCAGCTTTTCGGGACTAGCGCAGTATTTT.

This clone was detected a few times. The chain has TRBV28 and TRBJ1-4; no reliable D call. Trimming took off 6 bases at V and 8 bases at J, with 13 bases between the two ends. The CDR3 covers 13 residues. Germline CDR1 MDHEN, CDR2 SYDVKM. CDR3 coding DNA: TGTGCCAGCAGACCTGGGATAGCGGAAAAACTGTTTTTT. Amino acids: CASRPGIAEKLFF.